Listed below are T cell receptor beta chains from one sample, sequenced in a study of T cell changes during pregnancy in multiple sclerosis. TCRdb's copy holds only in-frame clones and misses some; the assay was immunoSEQ multiplex PCR. The sample includes about 40,000 clones, about 92% of them seen just once. The sample here was CD8+ T cells from peripheral blood mononuclear cells, taken in the first trimester of pregnancy. The receptors stem from a female donor with multiple sclerosis, enrolled in a pregnancy study. Both conserved end residues are part of each CDR3. The D gene is left open where the match is weak. Some rows have no size entry. The others give once, few or many, or a class for an expanded clone.

J gene	clone size	V gene	D gene	CDR3 protein	CDR3 DNA
TRBJ1-1	NA	TRBV29-1	TRBD1	CSVRTGLLGSTEAFF	TGCAGCGTGAGGACAGGTTTATTGGGTTCGACTGAAGCTTTCTTT
TRBJ1-5	NA	TRBV7-6	NA	CASSLEDNPYQPQHF	TGTGCCAGCAGCTTAGAAGACAACCCCTATCAGCCCCAGCATTTT
TRBJ2-1	NA	TRBV6-5	NA	CASSVTQGYNEQFF	TGTGCCAGCTCAGTTACTCAGGGTTACAATGAGCAGTTCTTC
TRBJ2-3	NA	TRBV29-1	TRBD2	CSVVIAGADTQYF	TGCAGCGTTGTAATAGCGGGAGCAGATACGCAGTATTTT
TRBJ2-7	once	TRBV9	NA	CASSAAGKSYEQYF	TGTGCCAGCAGCGCCGCGGGAAAGTCCTACGAGCAGTACTTC
TRBJ2-5	NA	TRBV10-3	NA	CAGGGGGQETQYF	TGTGCCGGGGGGGGCGGGGGCCAAGAGACCCAGTACTTC
TRBJ1-5	once	TRBV6-1	NA	CASSEGSLGAYSNQPQHF	TGTGCCAGCAGTGAAGGGTCCTTGGGAGCTTATAGCAATCAGCCCCAGCATTTT
TRBJ1-1	NA	TRBV27	NA	CASITRGYTEAFF	TGTGCCAGCATTACCAGGGGTTACACTGAAGCTTTCTTT
TRBJ2-1	medium-sized	TRBV7-2	TRBD2	CASSFIAGEYNEQFF	TGTGCCAGCAGCTTTATAGCGGGGGAGTACAATGAGCAGTTCTTC
TRBJ2-7	NA	TRBV27	TRBD1	CASTSQGAYEQYF	TGTGCCAGCACCTCCCAGGGGGCCTACGAGCAGTACTTC
TRBJ2-1	NA	TRBV9	NA	CASSVGGGARNEQFF	TGTGCCAGCAGCGTAGGAGGGGGGGCCAGGAATGAGCAGTTCTTC
TRBJ1-5	NA	TRBV1	NA	CTSRRQLNQPQHF	TGCACCAGCAGGCGACAGCTAAATCAGCCCCAGCATTTT
TRBJ1-6	NA	TRBV19	TRBD1	CASSAGQGISPLHF	TGTGCCAGTAGTGCGGGACAGGGGATTTCACCCCTCCACTTT
TRBJ1-5	NA	TRBV19	NA	CASIGLQSSDQPQHF	TGTGCCAGTATTGGACTCCAATCATCGGATCAGCCCCAGCATTTT
TRBJ1-4	NA	TRBV6-4	NA	CASLESRNATNEKLFF	TGTGCCAGCCTTGAGAGCAGGAACGCAACTAATGAAAAACTGTTTTTT
TRBJ1-1	NA	TRBV6-6	NA	CASSSRGPREAFF	TGTGCCAGCAGCTCTAGGGGCCCCAGAGAAGCTTTCTTT
TRBJ2-7	medium-sized	TRBV27	NA	CASSLRDTSYEQYF	TGTGCCAGCAGTCTCCGGGACACTAGCTACGAGCAGTACTTC
TRBJ2-1	NA	TRBV7-9	TRBD2	CASPTAGVGEQFF	TGTGCCAGCCCAACTGCGGGGGTCGGTGAGCAGTTCTTC
TRBJ2-3	NA	TRBV6-1	TRBD1	CASTGTANTDTQYF	TGTGCCAGCACTGGGACAGCAAACACAGATACGCAGTATTTT
TRBJ1-2	once	TRBV29-1	TRBD1	CSALAGDSTSNYGYTF	TGCAGCGCCTTAGCGGGGGACAGCACCTCTAACTATGGCTACACCTTC
TRBJ2-3	NA	TRBV6-4	TRBD2	CASSDSSGGRDTQYF	TGTGCCAGCAGTGACTCGAGCGGGGGGAGGGATACGCAGTATTTT
TRBJ2-3	NA	TRBV19	TRBD2	CASSFLIAGGNTDTQYF	TGTGCCAGTAGTTTCCTCATAGCGGGGGGAAACACAGATACGCAGTATTTT
TRBJ1-4	NA	TRBV18	NA	CASSPRKGQSHEKLFF	TGTGCCAGCTCACCTCGAAAAGGACAGTCCCATGAAAAACTGTTTTTT
TRBJ1-1	NA	TRBV6-1	NA	CASSDLGDAFF	TGTGCCAGCAGTGATCTTGGAGACGCTTTCTTT
TRBJ1-2	NA	TRBV7-6	NA	CASSPRRAEDNYGYTF	TGTGCCAGCAGCCCCCGGCGGGCGGAGGATAACTATGGCTACACCTTC
TRBJ1-2	NA	TRBV6-5	NA	CASSDRRDYTF	TGTGCCAGCAGTGACAGGCGAGACTACACCTTC
TRBJ2-3	once	TRBV5-1	TRBD2	CASMISGGGTDTQYF	TGCGCCAGCATGATTAGCGGGGGGGGAACAGATACGCAGTATTTT
TRBJ1-1	NA	TRBV19	NA	CASSRGTEAFF	TGTGCCAGTAGTCGGGGGACTGAAGCTTTCTTT
TRBJ2-1	NA	TRBV19	NA	CASSIGGLYNEQFF	TGTGCCAGTAGTATAGGGGGGCTCTACAATGAGCAGTTCTTC
TRBJ1-5	NA	TRBV15	TRBD1	CATSRDPDRDQPQHF	TGTGCCACCAGCAGAGACCCGGACAGGGATCAGCCCCAGCATTTT
TRBJ2-7	NA	TRBV6-6	NA	CASRSVTGPYEQYF	TGTGCCAGCAGGTCCGTTACAGGGCCCTACGAGCAGTACTTC
TRBJ2-7	NA	TRBV13	NA	CASSSVREFSYEQYF	TGTGCCAGCAGCTCGGTCAGGGAATTCTCCTACGAGCAGTACTTC
TRBJ2-5	NA	TRBV28	TRBD1	CASSQIQGAQGTQYF	TGTGCCAGCAGTCAGATCCAGGGGGCGCAAGGGACCCAGTACTTC
TRBJ1-4	NA	TRBV6-6	NA	CASSYGGGLEKLFF	TGTGCCAGCAGTTACGGCGGGGGGCTTGAAAAACTGTTTTTT
TRBJ2-3	NA	TRBV5-4	TRBD2	CASSFRTSGGPFDTQYF	TGTGCCAGCAGCTTTAGGACTAGCGGGGGCCCCTTTGATACGCAGTATTTT
TRBJ2-7	NA	TRBV27	NA	CASSTDPSYEQYF	TGTGCCAGCAGTACAGATCCCTCCTACGAGCAGTACTTC
TRBJ1-5	NA	TRBV7-9	TRBD1	CASSSTGGFMEPQHF	TGTGCCAGCAGCTCGACAGGGGGCTTTATGGAGCCCCAGCATTTT
TRBJ2-7	NA	TRBV5-5	TRBD1	CASSSDRGNEQYF	TGTGCCAGCAGCTCGGACAGGGGAAACGAGCAGTACTTC
TRBJ2-1	NA	TRBV27	TRBD1	CASTQGVAVNEQFF	TGTGCCAGCACCCAGGGGGTGGCGGTCAATGAGCAGTTCTTC
TRBJ1-1	NA	TRBV6-1	NA	CASSGWDTSNTEAFF	TGTGCCAGCAGTGGGTGGGACACATCAAACACTGAAGCTTTCTTT
TRBJ1-1	NA	TRBV6-6	TRBD1	CANSQGGNTEAFF	TGTGCCAACTCCCAGGGGGGTAACACTGAAGCTTTCTTT
TRBJ2-7	NA	TRBV18	NA	CASSPPERTTAYEQYF	TGTGCCAGCTCACCCCCGGAGCGGACGACGGCCTACGAGCAGTACTTC
TRBJ2-5	once	TRBV5-6	TRBD2	CASSSSGAQETQYF	TGTGCCAGCAGCTCTAGCGGGGCACAAGAGACCCAGTACTTC
TRBJ2-1	NA	TRBV5-6	TRBD2	CASSFPGGEQFF	TGTGCCAGCAGCTTCCCGGGAGGTGAGCAGTTCTTC
TRBJ2-2	NA	TRBV7-9	TRBD1	CASRDRGPYTGELFF	TGTGCCAGCAGAGATAGGGGGCCTTACACCGGGGAGCTGTTTTTT
TRBJ1-1	NA	TRBV9	TRBD1	CASSVGDTGGNTEAFF	TGTGCCAGCAGCGTAGGGGACACAGGGGGGAACACTGAAGCTTTCTTT
TRBJ1-6	NA	TRBV11-2	TRBD1	CASSFRDRDYNSPLHF	TGTGCCAGCAGCTTTAGGGACAGGGACTATAATTCACCCCTCCACTTT
TRBJ1-1	NA	TRBV19	TRBD1	CASSMDRGRAEAFF	TGTGCCAGTAGTATGGACAGGGGGAGGGCGGAAGCTTTCTTT
TRBJ2-7	NA	TRBV6-5	NA	CASSYSDGGHYEQYF	TGTGCCAGCAGTTATTCCGACGGTGGGCACTACGAGCAGTACTTC
TRBJ2-3	NA	TRBV21-1	NA	CASSRSIGSGGTDTQYF	TGTGCCAGCAGCAGATCCATAGGCTCCGGGGGCACAGATACGCAGTATTTT
TRBJ2-7	NA	TRBV20-1	NA	CSAREGTALSF	TGCAGTGCTAGGGAGGGGACAGCTCTTTCCTTC
TRBJ2-1	NA	TRBV18	TRBD1	CASSHRDRPYNEQFF	TGTGCCAGCTCACACCGGGACAGACCCTACAATGAGCAGTTCTTC
TRBJ2-1	NA	TRBV5-6	TRBD2	CASSHPGTRGNEQFF	TGTGCCAGCAGCCATCCCGGGACTAGGGGCAATGAGCAGTTCTTC
TRBJ2-1	NA	TRBV9	TRBD2	CASKPPAGGLYNEQFF	TGTGCCAGCAAACCCCCCGCGGGGGGCCTATACAATGAGCAGTTCTTC
TRBJ2-3	NA	TRBV11-2	NA	CASSPGAGDTDTQYF	TGTGCCAGCAGCCCTGGCGCGGGCGACACAGATACGCAGTATTTT
TRBJ2-2	few	TRBV7-9	NA	CASSISGTGELFF	TGTGCCAGCAGTATATCAGGCACCGGGGAGCTGTTTTTT
TRBJ1-2	NA	TRBV7-9	NA	CASSLEQGDGYTF	TGTGCCAGCAGCTTAGAACAGGGTGATGGCTACACCTTC